This record looks at one T cell receptor beta chain sequence and its context. Its antigen is unknown. Base qualities were left out, and no much larger clone turns up one base away. For the CD8 naive samples, CD45RO-negative cells were positively selected for CCR7, yielding a CD45RA+CCR7+ population from which TemRA cells were excluded. Donors were healthy HIV-negative adults with no recently reported acute infections or vaccinations. Only Caucasian adults living in Nashville, Tennessee, USA were represented among the donors. Blood was collected by leukapheresis, and PBMCs were isolated by Ficoll-Histopaque density gradient centrifugation and then cryopreserved in liquid nitrogen vapor phase. Purity and quantity of every magnetically sorted T cell population were checked by analytical flow cytometry. From each sorted fraction, genomic DNA was isolated and quantified by UV absorbance on a Nanodrop 2000c.

The record originates from a study of shared clonotypes between healthy human individuals (dated by TCRdb to 2020 to 2022). At the level of the whole study: A few men and a couple of women, aged 18 to 49 years, made up the cohort. Per donor, three plates each were used for CD4 naive and CD4 memory, two for CD8 naive, and one for CD8 memory. Blood TCR repertoires of a handful of healthy adults were deeply sequenced to estimate repertoire size and the extent of clonotype sharing between individuals. Libraries were prepared and TCR repertoires were sequenced by different laboratories using diverse techniques, in order to increase sequencing depth and limit assay-specific biases. Between about 0.8 and 9 billion PBMCs per donor were obtained by leukapheresis.

Overall study results and their limits: Compared with non-shared clonotypes, clonotypes shared by all four sorted-subset donors had higher generation probabilities. Naive subsets generally had larger estimated clonotype richness than memory subsets did. Rarefaction of sorted-subset datasets indicated incomplete sequencing despite the large sequencing depth. Sampling was limited to blood, and TCR repertoires in tissue likely differ from TCR repertoires in blood. Sharing across a handful of donors was observed for 5% to 6.5% of naive CD4, over 3% of naive CD8, about 2.3% of memory CD4, and around 0.42% of memory CD8 clonotypes. Because the study included a small number of donors, the genetic and exposure-history diversity represented was limited. Pairwise subsampling led to the expectation that sequencing depth would affect the degree of clonotype sharing among donors.

Using the deep immunoSEQ assay, TCR CDR3 regions were amplified from genomic DNA by multiplex PCR. For each cell subset, the extracted genomic DNA was distributed evenly across all wells of several immunoSEQ 96-well plates, and each plate served as one replicate. For sorted subsets, each replicate PCR was loaded with around 200 ng genomic DNA, equivalent to 25,000 to 30,000 T cell genomes. Purified libraries were measured with a Qubit 3.0 fluorometer, size-checked on a Bioanalyzer 2100, and measured again with the KAPA Library Quantification kit. Every immunoSEQ 96-well plate was sequenced on a dedicated single-read 150-cycle Illumina NextSeq 550 flow cell. Per the authors' processing: Because the immunoSEQ output held only junctional sequences and lacked quality scores, the filtering could not match the filtering applied to full-length reads. To assign V/J genes and CDR3, sequences were annotated against IMGT germline references using PyIR, a Python wrapper for IgBLAST v1.9. Reads were filtered out if the reads had weak V/J assignments (E-value above 1e-6), no CDR3, stop codons, out-of-frame junctions, or ambiguous translated residues. V3J clonotypes were defined as sequences sharing the same inferred V gene, J gene, and CDR3 amino acid sequence. Percentage overlap between repertoires was calculated by dividing the number of shared unique clonotypes by the size of the smaller repertoire. Repertoire richness was assessed with RTK rarefaction, the Chao1 estimator, and Recon v2.1 estimates of unobserved clonotypes. For all TCRbeta clonotypes obtained by the gDNA method from a handful of donors, generation probabilities were computed with OLGA. The source is immuneACCESS, and TCRdb retained only in-frame sequences with V and J called. Part of the clones is not carried over; for the studies checked, unresolved V genes explain less than half of this, and the remainder is unexplained. That table supplies the V and J calls and clone size; D and trimming were determined from the DNA. Counted in this sample were roughly 770,000 clones; about 96% of them appeared once. Of the sample, less than 0.3% is held by the ten largest clones.

V is cut back by 2 bases and J by 2 bases, with 2 bases in the junction unmatched. Inclusive of the bounding cysteine and phenylalanine, the CDR3 is 15 residues long. Only the CDR3 part of the read is kept: 45 bases, read in frame from the first base. CDR1 and CDR2 are drawn from the germline V gene: MDHEN, SYDVKM. The chain joins TRBV28 to TRBJ2-2; a stretch of 7 junction bases matches TRBD2. The receptor's source is a young man in good health. The sample taken for sequencing was naive CD8+ T cells sorted from blood. This specimen's cell subset or site label, interpreted: CD45RA+CCR7+. The CDR3: CASSLGLDNTGELFF. The bases read TGTGCCAGCAGTTTAGGACTAGACAACACCGGGGAGCTGTTTTTT.